One and the same sample provided the 10 T cell receptor beta chains below, sequenced in a study of shared clonotypes between healthy human individuals. Some clones are missing from TCRdb's copy, which holds only in-frame ones; the method was immunoSEQ multiplex PCR. The sample holds just over 2,000,000 clones; 85% to 95% are singletons and the top ten take more than 0.1%. The sample consisted of naive CD4+ T cells sorted from blood. Subset defined: CD45RA+ positively selected. The receptors were sampled from a young man in good health.

V usage is TRBV4-1 and J usage is TRBJ1-2, with D uncertain. CDR1 and CDR2 from the germline V gene are MGHRA and YSYEKL. This CDR3 contains 14 residues. V lost 0 bases, J lost 6 bases, and 11 bases lay in between. The CDR3 nucleotides are TGCGCCAGCAGCCAAGATCCGGAGGCCCATGGCTACACCTTC. Its translation: CASSQDPEAHGYTF.

Only one count was recorded for this clone. The CDR3 loop reads CASSFDRVSGEAFF. The CDR3 coding sequence is TGTGCCAGCAGTTTTGACAGGGTTTCAGGTGAAGCTTTCTTT. V is TRBV2 and J is TRBJ1-1; 7 bases are a match to TRBD1. Germline CDR1 SNHLY, CDR2 FYNNEI. V was pared by 5 bases and J by 7 bases, with 10 bases of the junction left unmatched. The CDR3 length is 14 residues.

The chain combines TRBV6-6 with TRBJ1-6; 11 bases fit TRBD1. CDR1 MNHNY and CDR2 SVGAGI come from the germline V gene (reference sequence). With V trimmed by 5 bases and J by 6 bases, 3 bases remained unmatched. The CDR3 is made up of 15 amino acids. DNA for the CDR3: TGTGCCAGCAGTCAGGGACAGGGGGTTAATTCACCCCTCCACTTT. It codes for CASSQGQGVNSPLHF.

This chain uses TRBV4-1 with TRBJ2-3; 7 bases agree with TRBD1. The CDR3 covers 16 residues. Per germline, CDR1 MGHRA and CDR2 YSYEKL. Trimming at V came to 4 bases and at J to 6 bases, leaving 13 bases not matched to a gene. CDR3: CASSRTGTETGDTQYF. The CDR3 DNA reads as TGCGCCAGCAGCCGAACCGGGACAGAAACCGGGGATACGCAGTATTTT.

This rearrangement joins TRBV29-1 to TRBJ2-5; possible D gene TRBD1, 6 bases. V was clipped by 3 bases and J by 2 bases, with 10 bases between them. Germline V CDR1 and CDR2: SQVTM, ANQGSEA. This CDR3 has 13 residues. CDR3 protein: CSVESDRQETQYF. For the CDR3, the DNA is TGCAGCGTTGAGTCGGACAGACAAGAGACCCAGTACTTC.

The rearrangement links TRBV5-4 to TRBJ2-7, with D possibly being TRBD2 (6 bases). There are 15 residues in the CDR3. Germline V lookup: CDR1 SGHNT, CDR2 YYREEE (reference sequence). The V gene lost 1 base and the J gene lost 2 bases, with 13 bases spanning the gap. This CDR3 reads CASSLLGGKTYEQYF. CDR3 nucleotide sequence: TGTGCCAGCAGCTTGTTGGGCGGGAAAACCTACGAGCAGTACTTC.

The genes are TRBV5-1 and TRBJ2-1, with D possibly being TRBD1 (5 bases). Per germline, CDR1 SGHRS and CDR2 YFSETQ. CDR3 length equals 16 residues. V shed 3 bases and J shed 0 bases, with 13 bases lying between them. The CDR3 sequence: CASSSWTTSSYNEQFF. Here the CDR3 DNA reads TGCGCCAGCAGCTCCTGGACAACCAGCTCCTACAATGAGCAGTTCTTC. Full variable domain (missing parts from reference TRBV5-1 and TRBJ2-1): KAGVTQTPRYLIKTRGQQVTLSCSPISGHRSVSWYQQTPGQGLQFLFEYFSETQRNKGNFPGRFSGRQFSNSRSEMNVSTLELGDSALYLCASSSWTTSSYNEQFFGPGTRLTVL.

This clone was seen just once. V gene TRBV6-5 combines with J gene TRBJ1-1; D not resolved. This CDR3 spans 14 amino acids. In germline, CDR1 is MNHEY, CDR2 SVGAGI. V was shortened by 4 bases and J by 5 bases, with 14 bases between the two germline ends. CDR3 protein: CASSSLGKLTEAFF. The CDR3 nucleotides read TGTGCCAGCAGTTCCCTCGGCAAGCTAACTGAAGCTTTCTTT.

The rearrangement joins TRBV29-1 to TRBJ1-2, with D hard to call. Trimming removed 2 bases at V and 6 bases at J, with 7 bases between. Germline V CDR1 and CDR2: SQVTM, ANQGSEA. The CDR3 is 11 residues long. The CDR3 loop is CSVEREHGYTF. The CDR3 bases are TGCAGCGTTGAAAGGGAACATGGCTACACCTTC. The full variable domain, with the rest looked up from reference TRBV29-1 and TRBJ1-2, is SAVISQKPSRDICQRGTSLTIQCQVDSQVTMMFWYRQQPGQSLTLIATANQGSEATYESGFVIDKFPISRPNLTFSTLTVSNMSPEDSSIYLCSVEREHGYTFGSGTRLTVV.

The V and J genes are TRBV19 and TRBJ2-7, with D unclear. Trimming took 7 bases from V and 0 from J, leaving 16 bases between them. CDR3 length equals 15 residues. Germline V gene sequence: CDR1 LNHDA, CDR2 SQIVND (reference sequence). Written as DNA, the CDR3 is TGTGCCAGTAAGGCCGGCCATACATTCTCCTACGAGCAGTACTTC. It translates to CASKAGHTFSYEQYF.